A selection of T cell receptor beta chains follows, all from one sample in a study of blood T cell repertoires in COVID-19. The protocol was immunoSEQ multiplex PCR, while the TCRdb copy is restricted to in-frame clones and leaves out a portion. The table has under 150,000 clones, roughly 79% seen once. Material for sequencing was PBMCs or T cells enriched from blood (not recorded which). Receptors were obtained from a woman in her forties or fifties who had recovered from COVID-19. The CDR3 runs from the conserved cysteine through the conserved F or W. A D gene is named only where the DNA matches it firmly. Clone size is not always given. Where it is, it says once, few, many or a class for expanded clones.

.,TRBV19,TRBJ2-3,.,CASSIGLSTDTQYF,TGTGCCAGTAGTATAGGACTCAGCACAGATACGCAGTATTTT
.,TRBV28,TRBJ1-2,few,CASSLWGSGEAF,TGTGCCAGCAGTTTATGGGGGAGCGGAGAAGCGTTC
TRBD1,TRBV4-1,TRBJ1-1,.,CASRVQGDTEAFF,TGCGCCAGCAGAGTACAGGGGGACACTGAAGCTTTCTTT
TRBD1,TRBV19,TRBJ2-7,.,CASSIKVGQGSPEQYF,TGTGCCAGTAGTATAAAAGTGGGACAGGGCTCCCCCGAGCAGTACTTC
.,TRBV21-1,TRBJ2-7,few,CASIDGGNRGPSYEQYF,TGTGCCAGCATCGATGGGGGTAACAGGGGACCCTCCTACGAGCAGTACTTC
TRBD2,TRBV6-2/TRBV6-3,TRBJ2-4,few,CASSYLGSGRARNIQYF,TGTGCCAGCAGTTACCTTGGTAGCGGGAGGGCCCGAAACATTCAGTACTTC
TRBD2,TRBV3-1/TRBV3-2,TRBJ2-1,.,CASSRDLGLHNEQFF,TGTGCCAGCAGCCGGGACCTGGGACTACATAATGAGCAGTTCTTC
.,TRBV7-9,TRBJ1-5,few,CASSLADSVNQPQHF,TGTGCCAGCAGCTTAGCGGACAGCGTCAATCAGCCCCAGCATTTT
TRBD2,TRBV11-2,TRBJ2-1,.,CASSKTSGTHEQFF,TGTGCCAGCAGCAAGACTAGCGGGACCCATGAGCAGTTCTTC
.,TRBV7-9,TRBJ1-3,.,CASSSGSGNTIYF,TGTGCCAGCAGCTCAGGCTCTGGAAACACCATATATTTT
TRBD1,TRBV19,TRBJ1-1,.,CASIRPGTGGTEAFF,TGTGCCAGTATCCGTCCCGGGACAGGGGGGACTGAAGCTTTCTTT
.,TRBV10-1,TRBJ1-1,once,CASSPNEHTEAFF,TGCGCCAGCAGCCCCAACGAACATACGGAAGCTTTCTTT
.,TRBV21-1,TRBJ2-1,.,CASSKVVQSGDNEQFF,TGTGCCAGCAGCAAAGTGGTCCAGTCAGGGGACAATGAGCAGTTCTTC
.,TRBV12-2,TRBJ2-1,.,CASRLEEVLFSYNEQFF,TGTGCAAGTCGCTTAGAAGAAGTACTATTCTCCTACAATGAGCAGTTCTTC
.,TRBV9,TRBJ2-2,.,CASSVATPPRGELFF,TGTGCCAGCAGCGTAGCTACCCCCCCGAGAGGGGAGCTGTTTTTT
TRBD2,TRBV2,TRBJ2-3,.,CASSFSGTRTDTQYF,TGTGCCAGCAGCTTTAGCGGGACCCGCACAGATACGCAGTATTTT
.,TRBV3-1/TRBV3-2,TRBJ2-7,.,CASSQAPNEQYF,TGTGCCAGCAGCCAAGCCCCTAACGAGCAGTACTTC
.,TRBV13,TRBJ1-2,.,CASSLGLKTGGYTF,TGTGCCAGCAGCTTAGGCCTAAAGACCGGGGGCTACACCTTC
.,TRBV5-4,TRBJ2-1,few,CASSLDPTKSYNEQFF,TGTGCCAGCAGCTTGGATCCCACTAAATCCTACAATGAGCAGTTCTTC
TRBD2,TRBV5-1,TRBJ2-3,.,CASSLAVAGVGTDTQYF,TGCGCCAGCAGCTTGGCGGTAGCGGGGGTGGGCACAGATACGCAGTATTTT
.,TRBV19,TRBJ1-5,.,CASSQNPSGGQPQHF,TGTGCCAGTAGCCAGAATCCGTCCGGCGGTCAGCCCCAGCATTTT
.,TRBV7-9,TRBJ1-5,.,CASSRFSQMSNQPQHF,TGTGCCAGCAGCCGATTCAGTCAGATGAGCAATCAGCCCCAGCATTTT
TRBD1,TRBV7-8,TRBJ2-1,.,CASSADRGRYNEQFF,TGTGCCAGCAGCGCCGACAGGGGGAGGTACAATGAGCAGTTCTTC